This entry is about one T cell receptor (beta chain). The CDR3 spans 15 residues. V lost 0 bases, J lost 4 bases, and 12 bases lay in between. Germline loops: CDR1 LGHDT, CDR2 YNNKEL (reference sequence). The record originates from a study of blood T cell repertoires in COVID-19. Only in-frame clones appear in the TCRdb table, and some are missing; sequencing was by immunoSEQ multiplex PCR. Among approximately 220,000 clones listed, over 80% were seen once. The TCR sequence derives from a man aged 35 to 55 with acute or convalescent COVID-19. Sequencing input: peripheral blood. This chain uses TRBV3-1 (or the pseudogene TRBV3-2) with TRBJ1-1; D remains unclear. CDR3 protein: CASSQDTGWGTEAFF. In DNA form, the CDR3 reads TGTGCCAGCAGCCAAGATACGGGATGGGGCACTGAAGCTTTCTTT.